The 25 T cell receptor beta chains below were found in one sample sequenced in a study of follicular helper T cells after annual influenza vaccination. Some clones are missing from TCRdb's copy, which holds only in-frame ones; the method was immunoSEQ multiplex PCR. The repertoire holds some 8,300 clones, approximately 78% seen once, with over 4% in the top ten. Regarding time point: 2015-2016 season, 7 days after influenza vaccination. Sequencing used CXCR5+ CD38- circulating T follicular helper cells from blood, obtained 7 days after influenza vaccination. Subset denoted: circulating Tfh, non-naive CD4+CXCR5+PD-1+ (ICOS+CD38+ or ICOS-CD38-). The source of these receptors is an adult who received the influenza vaccine.

The CDR3 protein is CASSFNKGAGETQYF. CDR3 bases: TGTGCCAGCAGCTTTAACAAGGGGGCTGGGGAGACCCAGTACTTC. The gene calls are TRBV7-2 and TRBJ2-5, with 7 bases matching TRBD1. The CDR3 covers 15 residues. CDR1 and CDR2 from the germline V gene are SGHTA and FQGNSA. V was pared by 3 bases and J by 5 bases, with 9 bases of the junction left unmatched.

This rearrangement joins TRBV2 to TRBJ2-3; D is undetermined. In germline, CDR1 is SNHLY, CDR2 FYNNEI. This CDR3 region has 15 residues. V lost 5 bases to trimming and J lost 1 base, with 13 bases between them. CDR3 sequence (DNA): TGTGCCAGCAGTTCCGGCGGCGGTCGCACAGATACGCAGTATTTT. It specifies CASSSGGGRTDTQYF.

The rearrangement links TRBV5-4 to TRBJ2-6, with D unclear. V was shortened by 0 bases and J by 4 bases, with 11 bases between the two germline ends. Germline CDR1 and CDR2: SGHNT and YYREEE (reference sequence). The CDR3 runs 16 residues. Here the CDR3 reads CASSLAMGSGANVLTF. The CDR3 coding sequence is TGTGCCAGCAGCTTGGCCATGGGTTCCGGGGCCAACGTCCTGACTTTC.

Only one count was recorded for this clone. V usage is TRBV28 and J usage is TRBJ1-2; D gene unclear. Per germline, CDR1 MDHEN and CDR2 SYDVKM. The ends were cut back, 4 bases at V and 3 bases at J, with 9 bases in the middle. The CDR3 loop spans 13 amino acids. DNA for the CDR3: TGTGCCAGCAGTTCCCCCGGGGACTATGGCTACACCTTC. This sequence encodes CASSSPGDYGYTF.

The chain has TRBV5-1 and TRBJ2-3, with D maybe TRBD2 (5 bases). Germline CDR1 SGHRS, CDR2 YFSETQ. The V gene lost 2 bases and the J gene lost 0 bases, with 10 bases spanning the gap. CDR3 length: 15 amino acids. CDR3: CASSFGGLSTDTQYF. The CDR3 DNA follows: TGCGCCAGCAGCTTTGGCGGGCTAAGCACAGATACGCAGTATTTT. Looking up the rest from reference TRBV5-1 and TRBJ2-3 gives the full variable domain: KAGVTQTPRYLIKTRGQQVTLSCSPISGHRSVSWYQQTPGQGLQFLFEYFSETQRNKGNFPGRFSGRQFSNSRSEMNVSTLELGDSALYLCASSFGGLSTDTQYFGPGTRLTVL.

The rearrangement uses TRBV9 and TRBJ2-7; D unresolved. CDR3 length equals 14 residues. V lost 0 bases and J 4 bases, leaving 11 bases between the germline ends. In germline, CDR1 is SGDLS, CDR2 YYNGEE. This chain's CDR3 is CASSVGAEQYEQYF. In nucleotides, the CDR3 is TGTGCCAGCAGCGTAGGGGCGGAGCAGTACGAGCAGTACTTC.

This rearrangement joins TRBV7-2 to TRBJ2-3; 11 nucleotides agree with TRBD2. Germline trimming cut 1 base from V and 3 bases from J; bases unmatched to any gene: 3. CDR1 SGHTA and CDR2 FQGNSA come from the germline V gene. This CDR3 has 16 residues. CDR3 nucleotide sequence: TGTGCCAGCAGCTTAGTGGCTAGCGGGGGGACAGATACGCAGTATTTT. Encoded protein: CASSLVASGGTDTQYF.

The chain links TRBV6-1 to TRBJ2-6; D is unresolved. Between the trimmed V and J ends, which lost 9 bases and 4 bases, there was a span of 10 bases. This CDR3 has 13 amino acids. Germline lookup yields CDR1 MNHNS and CDR2 SASEGT. The CDR3 DNA reads TGTGCCAGTCCTCCTCCCGGGGCCAACGTCCTGACTTTC. Protein: CASPPPGANVLTF.

The chain employs TRBV11-2 and TRBJ1-5, with D unresolved. CDR1 and CDR2 from the germline V gene are SGHAT and FQNNGV. Trimming removed 5 bases from V and 4 bases from J, with 15 bases in between. The CDR3 is made up of 15 amino acids. The CDR3 loop is CASSPRLIGNQPQHF. As DNA, the CDR3 is TGTGCCAGCAGCCCCAGGTTGATAGGGAATCAGCCCCAGCATTTT.

V usage is TRBV5-1 and J usage is TRBJ2-3; 8 positions match TRBD2. The CDR3 loop spans 16 amino acids. Trimming cost V 5 bases and J 0 bases; bases outside gene matches: 8. Germline assignment: CDR1 SGHRS and CDR2 YFSETQ. The CDR3 sequence: CASSLPGGTSTDTQYF. CDR3 bases: TGCGCCAGCAGTCTCCCGGGGGGGACTAGCACAGATACGCAGTATTTT.

The sample holds one count of this clone. The J gene is TRBJ2-3, the V gene TRBV7-9; 11 bases agree with TRBD2. The germline V gene has CDR1 SEHNR and CDR2 FQNEAQ (reference sequence). J gave up 4 bases and V 6 bases, and 9 bases lay outside the gene matches. The CDR3 is 16 residues long. Here the CDR3 DNA reads TGTGCCAGCAGAAGACTTAGCGGGGGGGCGGCAGATACGCAGTATTTT. It codes for CASRRLSGGAADTQYF.

The CDR3 loop reads CASRPDRGSGYTF. The CDR3 nucleotides read TGTGCCAGCAGACCAGACAGGGGCAGTGGCTACACCTTC. This chain links TRBV5-6 with TRBJ1-2; 8 positions agree with TRBD1. The length of the CDR3 is 13 residues. The V gene's germline CDR1 is SGHDT and CDR2 YYEEEE. J lost 7 bases, V lost 5 bases, and 7 bases had no gene match.

The CDR3 region is CASSLLSGEIDTQYF. DNA of the CDR3: TGCGCCAGCAGCTTGCTTAGCGGGGAAATAGATACGCAGTATTTT. J is TRBJ2-3 and V is TRBV5-1; 8 bases align to TRBD2. The CDR3 loop spans 15 amino acids. Looked up from germline, CDR1 is SGHRS and CDR2 is YFSETQ. The ends lost 1 base at V and 5 bases at J; junction bases unmatched: 6.

The J gene is TRBJ2-5, the V gene TRBV7-9, with 7 bases lining up with TRBD1. The CDR3 sequence is 15 residues long. V shed 5 bases, J shed 0 bases, and the junction held 6 bases outside the gene matches. Looked up from germline, CDR1 is SEHNR and CDR2 is FQNEAQ (reference sequence). The CDR3 sequence: CASSVNRGNQETQYF. Here the CDR3 DNA reads TGTGCCAGCAGCGTAAACAGGGGAAACCAAGAGACCCAGTACTTC.

A single count supports this clone. The V and J genes are TRBV5-5 and TRBJ1-1; D unclear. V lost 0 bases, J lost 1 base, and 10 bases lay in between. The V gene's germline CDR1 is SGHKS and CDR2 YYEKEE (reference sequence). The CDR3 has 15 amino acids. CDR3 nucleotides: TGTGCCAGCAGCTTGGTTGCAGGCCCGAACACTGAAGCTTTCTTT. This gives the protein CASSLVAGPNTEAFF. Full variable domain (outside the CDR3, taken from reference TRBV5-5 and TRBJ1-1): DAGVTQSPTHLIKTRGQQVTLRCSPISGHKSVSWYQQVLGQGPQFIFQYYEKEERGRGNFPDRFSARQFPNYSSELNVNALLLGDSALYLCASSLVAGPNTEAFFGQGTRLTVV.

This rearrangement joins TRBV5-1 to TRBJ2-2, with 9 positions matching TRBD1. The germline V gene encodes CDR1 SGHRS and CDR2 YFSETQ. The trim removed 0 bases at V and 9 bases at J, leaving 6 bases unmatched. The CDR3 covers 15 residues. As DNA, the CDR3 is TGCGCCAGCAGCTTGGGGGACAGGGAGGTCCGGGAGCTGTTTTTT. It is translated as CASSLGDREVRELFF.

This sequence joins TRBV5-1 and TRBJ2-3, with D perhaps being TRBD1 or TRBD2 (5 bases each). V lost 0 bases and J lost 5, with 10 bases in between. Germline V CDR1 and CDR2: SGHRS, YFSETQ. The CDR3 has 14 residues. The CDR3 DNA sequence: TGCGCCAGCAGCTTGGCGGGACCTGTAGATACGCAGTATTTT. Protein product: CASSLAGPVDTQYF.

The V and J genes are TRBV5-6 and TRBJ2-7; D possibly corresponds to TRBD2 (5 bases). V lost 1 base and J 5 bases, leaving 7 bases between the germline ends. CDR3 length: 12 residues. CDR1 SGHDT and CDR2 YYEEEE come from the germline V gene. In DNA, the CDR3 is TGTGCCAGCAGCTTGATCGGGAACGAGCAGTACTTC. This sequence encodes CASSLIGNEQYF.

This chain connects TRBV7-9 to TRBJ1-3; D call uncertain. V was pared by 0 bases and J by 0 bases, with 12 bases between. In germline, CDR1 is SEHNR, CDR2 FQNEAQ (reference sequence). This CDR3 has 17 residues. This CDR3 is CASSLAGGSSSGNTIYF. CDR3 bases: TGTGCCAGCAGCTTAGCCGGAGGATCCAGCTCTGGAAACACCATATATTTT.

This rearrangement joins TRBV5-4 to TRBJ2-6; D may be TRBD1 or TRBD2 (5 bases each). This CDR3 is built from 17 residues. CDR1 is SGHNT and CDR2 is YYREEE in the germline V gene (reference sequence). V was cut by 1 base and J by 0 bases, with 11 bases left in between. As DNA, the CDR3 is TGTGCCAGCAGCTTGCCGGGACGCCTCTCTGGGGCCAACGTCCTGACTTTC. Translation: CASSLPGRLSGANVLTF.

V is TRBV5-3 and J is TRBJ2-3; possibly TRBD1 for D (6 bases). TRBV5-3 is marked as an open reading frame, function uncertain. The V end lost 4 bases, the J end lost 3 bases, and 15 bases lay between the germline ends. CDR3 size: 15 residues. CDR3 nucleotide sequence: TGTGCCAGAAGCCTACAGGGTCCTAGGACAGATACGCAGTATTTT. It translates to CARSLQGPRTDTQYF.

The V call is TRBV5-1, the J call TRBJ2-1; D remains unclear. Trimming left V 1 base short and J 5 bases short, with 7 bases between. Germline V lookup: CDR1 SGHRS, CDR2 YFSETQ. This CDR3 region has 13 residues. CDR3 coding DNA: TGCGCCAGCAGCTTGAACCGAGACAATGAGCAGTTCTTC. It specifies CASSLNRDNEQFF.

The rearrangement links TRBV27 to TRBJ1-2; 9 bases are shared with TRBD1. Germline V lookup: CDR1 MNHEY, CDR2 SMNVEV (reference sequence). The V segment lost 4 bases and the J segment 9 bases; nucleotides outside the gene matches: 9. The CDR3 runs 14 residues. The CDR3 nucleotides are TGTGCCAGCAGTTCCCCGGACAGGGGAAACCGCTACACCTTC. Protein sequence: CASSSPDRGNRYTF.

The J gene is TRBJ2-3, the V gene TRBV5-6; a weak D match, TRBD2 (6 bases). The germline V gene encodes CDR1 SGHDT and CDR2 YYEEEE. V was shortened by 0 bases and J by 4 bases, with 15 bases between the two germline ends. This CDR3 has 16 residues. The CDR3 loop reads CASSLGRGWESDTQYF. Here the CDR3 DNA reads TGTGCCAGCAGCTTGGGGCGGGGATGGGAGTCAGATACGCAGTATTTT.

The chain recombines TRBV7-6 with TRBJ1-6; maybe TRBD1 (6 bases). Per the germline V gene, CDR1 is SGHVS and CDR2 is FNYEAQ. The CDR3 totals 15 residues. The ends were cut back, 1 base at V and 6 bases at J, with 10 bases in the middle. CDR3 nucleotide sequence: TGTGCCAGCAGCTTAGAGGAGGGGGGTAATTCACCCCTCCACTTT. Translated, it gives CASSLEEGGNSPLHF.